The 3 T cell receptor beta chains below all came from one sample that was sequenced in a study of patients and donors after allogeneic stem cell transplantation. TCRdb reprocessed the RT-PCR reads with MiXCR, giving one entry per CDR3 protein. The data contain roughly 180,000 distinct CDR3 sequences, roughly 40% of them seen just once; the ten biggest clones take up about 35%. Sequenced: blood, either unsorted or a sorted T cell fraction (not recorded which). These receptors all stem from a human donor who was either an allogeneic HSCT recipient or a stem cell or donor lymphocyte infusion donor (not recorded which). It is not recorded whose cells these are; they may come from a transplant donor.

V gene TRBV7-9 combines with J gene TRBJ1-1; D call uncertain. This CDR3 has 11 residues. CDR1 and CDR2 from the germline V gene are SEHNR and FQNEAQ (reference sequence). Trimming removed 3 bases from V and 6 bases from J, with 5 bases in between. The CDR3 loop reads CASSFFAEAFF. The DNA for the CDR3 is TGTGCCAGCAGCTTTTTCGCTGAAGCTTTCTTT.

This clonotype has just a few counts. V and J are TRBV3-1 and TRBJ1-1; D is unclear. CDR3 length: 14 residues. V lost 1 base to trimming and J lost 5 bases, with 11 bases between them. The germline V gene has CDR1 LGHDT and CDR2 YNNKEL (reference sequence). CDR3 coding DNA: TGTGCCAGCAGCCAAGCGTTGTCGGGAACTGAAGCTTTCTTT. It translates to CASSQALSGTEAFF. Full variable domain (missing parts from reference TRBV3-1 and TRBJ1-1): DTAVSQTPKYLVTQMGNDKSIKCEQNLGHDTMYWYKQDSKKFLKIMFSYNNKELIINETVPNRFSPKSPDKAHLNLHINSLELGDSAVYFCASSQALSGTEAFFGQGTRLTVV.

The chain carries TRBV6-5 and TRBJ2-1, with D perhaps TRBD1 or TRBD2 (5 bases each). V lost 7 bases and J lost 5, with 30 bases in between. This CDR3 spans 19 amino acids. Germline V gene lookup returns CDR1 MNHEY and CDR2 SVGAGI. The CDR3: CASTAGASGIWGYNNEQFF. CDR3 bases: TGTGCCAGCACCGCCGGGGCCTCGGGTATTTGGGGATATAACAATGAGCAGTTCTTC.